The 32 T cell receptor beta chains presented below share a single source sample, sequenced in a study of blood T cell repertoires in COVID-19. Profiling relied on immunoSEQ multiplex PCR, and the TCRdb table lists in-frame clones only, not all of them. The sample shows under 150,000 clones, around 90% of them seen only once. Input material: peripheral blood. Receptors were obtained from a man in his sixties with COVID-19, enrolled during active disease.

Only one count was recorded for this clone. This chain links TRBV11-3 with TRBJ1-4, with a tentative D call TRBD1 (6 bases). Germline V lookup: CDR1 SGHNT, CDR2 YENEEA. The CDR3 spans 14 residues. Trimming took 5 bases from V and 3 from J, leaving 10 bases between them. DNA for the CDR3: TGTGCCAGCAGCCCGGGACACTCTAATGAAAAACTGTTTTTT. Its translation: CASSPGHSNEKLFF.

The rearrangement links TRBV9 to TRBJ1-1; weak D call: TRBD1 (6 bases). Germline CDR1 is SGDLS and CDR2 is YYNGEE. The CDR3 loop spans 14 amino acids. Trimming removed 4 bases from V and 1 base from J, with 11 bases in between. The CDR3 DNA follows: TGTGCCAGCAGCAGACAGGTGACGAACACTGAAGCTTTCTTT. This codes for CASSRQVTNTEAFF.

The chain employs TRBV7-9 and TRBJ2-7; 7 bases map to TRBD2. Germline lookup yields CDR1 SEHNR and CDR2 FQNEAQ (reference sequence). There are 12 residues in the CDR3. The junction had 2 bases not matched to a gene; V was cut back by 5 bases and J by 4 bases. CDR3 amino acids: CASSVGGYEQYF. The CDR3 coding sequence is TGTGCCAGCAGCGTGGGAGGGTACGAGCAGTACTTC. The whole variable domain, remainder taken from reference TRBV7-9 and TRBJ2-7, is DTGVSQNPRHKITKRGQNVTFRCDPISEHNRLYWYRQTLGQGPEFLTYFQNEAQLEKSRLLSDRFSAERPKGSFSTLEIQRTEQGDSAMYLCASSVGGYEQYFGPGTRLTVT.

CDR3 DNA: TGTGCCAGCAACCTACAGGGGTACACTGAAGCTTTCTTT. Its protein is CASNLQGYTEAFF. The gene calls are TRBV3-1 (or the pseudogene TRBV3-2) and TRBJ1-1, with 7 bases fitting TRBD1. The V gene end was trimmed by 7 bases and the J gene end by 3 bases; junction bases not matched to a gene: 5. This CDR3 is built from 13 residues. CDR1 LGHDT and CDR2 YNNKEL come from the germline V gene (reference sequence).

In DNA form, the CDR3 reads TGTGCCAGTAGGGGGGACAGGGTCCCGCGAACCATATATTTT. Amino acids: CASRGDRVPRTIYF. The genes are TRBV19 and TRBJ1-3; TRBD1 matches at 9 bases. Looked up from germline, CDR1 is LNHDA and CDR2 is SQIVND (reference sequence). V lost 6 bases, J lost 10 bases, and 10 bases stayed unmatched. The CDR3 length is 14 residues.

V usage is TRBV7-9 and J usage is TRBJ2-1; 15 bases are a match to TRBD2. The V and J ends lost 3 bases and 2 bases, in that order; junction bases with no gene match: 5. The CDR3 contains 18 residues. Germline V gives CDR1 SEHNR, CDR2 FQNEAQ (reference sequence). The CDR3 sequence is CASSLTRTSGRAYNEQFF. The CDR3 bases are TGTGCCAGCAGCTTGACTCGGACTAGCGGGAGGGCCTACAATGAGCAGTTCTTC.

This clone was counted a single time. The chain carries TRBV5-1 and TRBJ2-1; D ambiguous. The length of the CDR3 is 14 residues. With 1 base removed from V and 2 bases from J, the gap between germline ends came to 7 bases. Germline V gives CDR1 SGHRS, CDR2 YFSETQ. The CDR3 reads CASSLRQAYNEQFF. CDR3 sequence (DNA): TGCGCCAGCAGCTTGAGGCAGGCCTACAATGAGCAGTTCTTC.

V gene TRBV28 combines with J gene TRBJ2-7, with 9 bases matching TRBD1. The CDR3 loop spans 16 amino acids. The V segment lost 3 bases and the J segment 0 bases; nucleotides outside the gene matches: 6. Germline assignment: CDR1 MDHEN and CDR2 SYDVKM. CDR3 region: CASSFSGTGFSYEQYF. In DNA, the CDR3 is TGTGCCAGCAGTTTCTCCGGGACAGGGTTCTCCTACGAGCAGTACTTC.

CDR3 sequence reads: CASRGTGDTDTQYF. As DNA, the CDR3 is TGTGCCAGCAGGGGGACAGGGGACACAGATACGCAGTATTTT. The V gene is TRBV6-5, the J gene TRBJ2-3; 10 bases align to TRBD1. J lost 2 bases, V lost 6 bases, and 2 bases had no gene match. Germline-derived CDR1 and CDR2 are MNHEY and SVGAGI. This CDR3 is 14 amino acids long.

This CDR3 is CASSSRDRDLGNTIYF. CDR3 bases: TGTGCCAGCAGCTCCCGGGACAGGGACCTGGGAAACACCATATATTTT. V is TRBV5-6 and J is TRBJ1-3; 9 nucleotides agree with TRBD1. Trimming removed 3 bases from V and 4 bases from J; junction bases left unmatched: 8. This CDR3 has 16 residues. The germline V gene encodes CDR1 SGHDT and CDR2 YYEEEE.

The chain joins TRBV18 to TRBJ2-7; 7 bases line up with TRBD2. Trimming at V came to 0 bases and at J to 7 bases, leaving 0 bases not matched to a gene. This CDR3 contains 12 residues. Germline V gene lookup returns CDR1 KGHSH and CDR2 LQKENI. The CDR3 protein is CASSPPGGEQYF. The CDR3 DNA is TGTGCCAGCTCACCACCGGGGGGGGAGCAGTACTTC.

The V and J genes are TRBV11-3 and TRBJ1-3, with 7 bases fitting TRBD1. The V segment lost 5 bases and the J segment 4 bases; nucleotides outside the gene matches: 8. Germline V gene lookup returns CDR1 SGHNT and CDR2 YENEEA. CDR3 length: 15 residues. DNA for the CDR3: TGTGCCAGCAGCCACCAGACAGGGCTAGGAAACACCATATATTTT. Translating it yields CASSHQTGLGNTIYF. The full variable domain, its missing parts supplied by reference TRBV11-3 and TRBJ1-3, is EAGVVQSPRYKIIEKKQPVAFWCNPISGHNTLYWYLQNLGQGPELLIRYENEEAVDDSQLPKDRFSAERLKGVDSTLKIQPAELGDSAVYLCASSHQTGLGNTIYFGEGSWLTVV.

In this sample, this clone turned up once. The chain has TRBV19 and TRBJ2-3, with 10 nucleotides matching TRBD2. The CDR3 covers 15 residues. The V and J ends lost 5 bases and 5 bases, in that order; junction bases with no gene match: 7. Per germline, CDR1 LNHDA and CDR2 SQIVND (reference sequence). The CDR3 DNA is TGTGCCAGTAGTCTAGCGGGAGTTTCTGGAGATACGCAGTATTTT. This sequence encodes CASSLAGVSGDTQYF.

The CDR3 DNA is TGTGCCAGCGGTAGCGGGCGTTGGCCCGGGGAGCTGTTTTTT. Protein product: CASGSGRWPGELFF. This chain connects TRBV27 to TRBJ2-2, with 7 bases that match TRBD2. V gave up 8 bases and J gave up 6 bases; unmatched junction bases: 9. Germline CDR1 and CDR2: MNHEY and SMNVEV (reference sequence). This CDR3 is 14 amino acids long.

The chain couples TRBV7-2 to TRBJ1-2, with 8 bases fitting TRBD1. Trimming cost V 1 base and J 3 bases; bases outside gene matches: 4. The CDR3 loop spans 15 amino acids. Germline V lookup: CDR1 SGHTA, CDR2 FQGNSA. CDR3 sequence: CASSLESGGDYGYTF. In nucleotides, the CDR3 is TGTGCCAGCAGCTTAGAATCAGGGGGCGACTATGGCTACACCTTC. Based on the CDR3 plus reference TRBV7-2 and TRBJ1-2, the full variable domain is GAGVSQSPSNKVTEKGKDVELRCDPISGHTALYWYRQSLGQGLEFLIYFQGNSAPDKSGLPSDRFSAERTGGSVSTLTIQRTQQEDSAVYLCASSLESGGDYGYTFGSGTRLTVV.

This chain links TRBV10-2 with TRBJ2-1; D is unresolved. The ends were cut back, 5 bases at V and 8 bases at J, with 10 bases in the middle. The CDR3 runs 12 residues. Germline-derived CDR1 and CDR2 are WSHSY and SAAADI. The CDR3 DNA sequence: TGCGCCAGCAGTAGAGATTATGATGAGCAGTTCTTC. It translates to CASSRDYDEQFF.

The gene calls are TRBV3-1 (or the pseudogene TRBV3-2) and TRBJ1-3; D not resolved. V was cut by 1 base and J by 4 bases, with 5 bases left in between. The CDR3 extends over 13 amino acids. Germline values: CDR1 LGHDT, CDR2 YNNKEL (reference sequence). CDR3 sequence (DNA): TGTGCCAGCAGCCAAGGAGGAGGAAACACCATATATTTT. Translated: CASSQGGGNTIYF.

In DNA form, the CDR3 reads TGTGCCAGCAGTTCGCCCGACAGGGGCAAGGGCACTGAAGCTTTCTTT. Protein: CASSSPDRGKGTEAFF. The V gene is TRBV6-6, the J gene TRBJ1-1, with 8 bases lining up with TRBD1. The CDR3 runs to 16 residues. The J segment lost 4 bases and the V segment lost 4 bases, leaving 11 bases of the junction unmatched. CDR1 and CDR2 from the germline V gene are MNHNY and SVGAGI (reference sequence).

The chain recombines TRBV24-1 with TRBJ1-5; D is undetermined. The ends were cut back, 1 base at V and 4 bases at J, with 19 bases in the middle. CDR1 is KGHDR, CDR2 SFDVKD, per germline. This CDR3 spans 18 amino acids. The CDR3 bases are TGTGCCACCAGTGATTTTAGTCCCGTATTCCCAGGTAATCAGCCCCAGCATTTT. Its translation: CATSDFSPVFPGNQPQHF.

The chain is built from TRBV2 and TRBJ1-4, with D perhaps matching TRBD1 (6 bases). Trimming stripped 2 bases from V and 8 bases from J, with 15 bases between. The CDR3 has 15 amino acids. Germline V lookup: CDR1 SNHLY, CDR2 FYNNEI. The CDR3 loop is CASSELGQDSEKLFF. In nucleotides, the CDR3 is TGTGCCAGCAGTGAACTGGGACAAGACTCAGAAAAACTGTTTTTT.

The J gene is TRBJ1-2, the V gene TRBV30, with 10 positions matching TRBD1. This CDR3 comprises 13 residues. In germline, CDR1 is GTSNPN, CDR2 SVGIG (reference sequence). V lost 5 bases and J lost 6; bases outside the gene matches: 6. CDR3 DNA sequence: TGTGCCTGGGGCCGGACAGGGGGTGATGGCTACACCTTC. Protein product: CAWGRTGGDGYTF.

The V gene is TRBV15, the J gene TRBJ2-2; D might be TRBD1 (5 bases). The CDR3 runs 17 residues. V was pared by 7 bases and J by 0 bases, with 18 bases between. Per germline, CDR1 LNHNV and CDR2 YYDKDF (reference sequence). CDR3 protein: CATTTRVYPANTGELFF. CDR3 nucleotides: TGTGCCACCACTACCAGGGTCTACCCCGCGAACACCGGGGAGCTGTTTTTT.

The rearrangement uses TRBV12-3 or TRBV12-4 and TRBJ2-3; no firm D call. The CDR3 covers 11 residues. Trimming pared 3 bases from V and 5 bases from J, leaving 3 bases between. The CDR3 coding sequence is TGTGCCAGCAGTTTCGGAGATACGCAGTATTTT. Its protein product is CASSFGDTQYF.

V and J are TRBV10-1 and TRBJ2-1; 10 nucleotides agree with TRBD2. The germline V gene encodes CDR1 WNHNN and CDR2 SYGVQD (reference sequence). J lost 8 bases, V lost 0 bases, and 10 bases had no gene match. The CDR3 is made up of 17 amino acids. The CDR3: CASSESLASGRVYEQFF. The CDR3 DNA reads TGCGCCAGCAGTGAGTCTTTGGCTAGCGGGAGAGTCTATGAGCAGTTCTTC.

The V gene is TRBV11-2, the J gene TRBJ2-2; TRBD2 matches 7 bases. J lost 4 bases, V lost 3 bases, and 5 bases had no gene match. Germline CDR1 is SGHAT and CDR2 is FQNNGV. This CDR3 spans 15 amino acids. The CDR3 nucleotides are TGTGCCAGCAGCTTGGGCGGGAGCGGCACCGGGGAGCTGTTTTTT. Protein: CASSLGGSGTGELFF. The full variable domain, its missing parts supplied by reference TRBV11-2 and TRBJ2-2, is EAGVAQSPRYKIIEKRQSVAFWCNPISGHATLYWYQQILGQGPKLLIQFQNNGVVDDSQLPKDRFSAERLKGVDSTLKIQPAKLEDSAVYLCASSLGGSGTGELFFGEGSRLTVL.

V is TRBV14 and J is TRBJ1-1; TRBD1 matches 9 bases. The V gene end was trimmed by 4 bases and the J gene end by 5 bases; junction bases not matched to a gene: 5. From germline, CDR1 is SGHDN and CDR2 FVKESK. The CDR3 has 14 amino acids. The CDR3 is CASSPGTGYTEAFF. The CDR3 region has the DNA TGTGCCAGCAGCCCCGGGACAGGGTATACTGAAGCTTTCTTT.

The gene calls are TRBV12-3 or TRBV12-4 and TRBJ1-1, with D unresolved. Trimming stripped 1 base from V and 10 bases from J, with 13 bases between. The CDR3 totals 13 residues. The CDR3 bases are TGTGCCAGCAGTTTAGGGTTTGGTCAGCGAGCTTTCTTT. This encodes CASSLGFGQRAFF.

V usage is TRBV5-1 and J usage is TRBJ2-3; 7 bases map to TRBD1. This CDR3 comprises 15 residues. Germline V gene data show CDR1 as SGHRS and CDR2 as YFSETQ. Trimming at V came to 0 bases and at J to 3 bases, leaving 4 bases not matched to a gene. This CDR3 is CASSLGQGVTDTQYF. CDR3 nucleotides: TGCGCCAGCAGCTTGGGACAGGGTGTAACAGATACGCAGTATTTT.

The chain carries TRBV11-2 and TRBJ2-3, with 10 bases that match TRBD2. CDR3 size: 16 residues. Per germline, CDR1 SGHAT and CDR2 FQNNGV. The V gene end was trimmed by 1 base and the J gene end by 3 bases; junction bases not matched to a gene: 4. The CDR3 protein is CASSLGAGGVTDTQYF. The CDR3 nucleotides are TGTGCCAGCAGCTTAGGAGCGGGAGGGGTGACAGATACGCAGTATTTT.

The rearrangement joins TRBV9 to TRBJ2-7, with 7 bases identical to TRBD2. Germline assignment: CDR1 SGDLS and CDR2 YYNGEE. V lost 0 bases to trimming and J lost 2 bases; unmatched junction nucleotides: 5. This CDR3 contains 15 residues. CDR3 region: CASSVAPSGPYEQYF. CDR3 DNA sequence: TGTGCCAGCAGCGTAGCCCCTAGCGGCCCCTACGAGCAGTACTTC.

V gene TRBV29-1 combines with J gene TRBJ1-1; D call uncertain. The CDR3 sequence is 10 residues long. Germline V gene data show CDR1 as SQVTM and CDR2 as ANQGSEA. The V gene lost 4 bases and the J gene lost 5 bases, with 5 bases spanning the gap. The chain's CDR3 is CSVAGTEAFF. The CDR3 DNA reads TGCAGCGTTGCCGGTACTGAAGCTTTCTTT.

The chain couples TRBV2 to TRBJ2-7; TRBD2 agrees at 9 bases. The J segment lost 0 bases and the V segment lost 3 bases, leaving 9 bases of the junction unmatched. The germline V gene has CDR1 SNHLY and CDR2 FYNNEI. The CDR3 is 17 amino acids. The CDR3 DNA is TGTGCCAGCAGTGATTTTAGCGGGAGCCGTAGCTCCTACGAGCAGTACTTC. Amino acids: CASSDFSGSRSSYEQYF. The whole variable domain, remainder taken from reference TRBV2 and TRBJ2-7, is EPEVTQTPSHQVTQMGQEVILRCVPISNHLYFYWYRQILGQKVEFLVSFYNNEISEKSEIFDDQFSVERPDGSNFTLKIRSTKLEDSAMYFCASSDFSGSRSSYEQYFGPGTRLTVT.